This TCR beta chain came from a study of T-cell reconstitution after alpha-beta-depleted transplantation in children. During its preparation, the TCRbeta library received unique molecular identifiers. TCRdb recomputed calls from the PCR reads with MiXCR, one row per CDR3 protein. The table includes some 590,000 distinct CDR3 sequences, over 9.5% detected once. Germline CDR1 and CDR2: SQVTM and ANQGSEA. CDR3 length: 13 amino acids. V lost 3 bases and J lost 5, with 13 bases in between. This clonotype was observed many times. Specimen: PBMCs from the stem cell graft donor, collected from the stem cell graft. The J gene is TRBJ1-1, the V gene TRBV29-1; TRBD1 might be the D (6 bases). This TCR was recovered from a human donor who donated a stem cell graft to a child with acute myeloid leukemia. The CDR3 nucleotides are TGCAGCGTTGAGGGTCAGGGGAGGACTGAAGCTTTCTTT. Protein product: CSVEGQGRTEAFF.